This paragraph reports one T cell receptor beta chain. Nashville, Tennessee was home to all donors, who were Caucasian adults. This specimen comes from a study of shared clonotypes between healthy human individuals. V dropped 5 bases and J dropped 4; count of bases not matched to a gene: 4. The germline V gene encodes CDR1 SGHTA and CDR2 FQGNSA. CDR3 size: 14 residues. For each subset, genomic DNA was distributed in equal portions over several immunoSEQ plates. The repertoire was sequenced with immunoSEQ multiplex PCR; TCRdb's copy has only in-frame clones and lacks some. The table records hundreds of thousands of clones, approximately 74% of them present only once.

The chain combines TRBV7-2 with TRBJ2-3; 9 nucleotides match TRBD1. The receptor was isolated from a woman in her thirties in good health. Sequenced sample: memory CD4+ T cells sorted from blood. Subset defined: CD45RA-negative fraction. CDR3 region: CASSPRQGADTQYF. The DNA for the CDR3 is TGTGCCAGCAGCCCTCGACAGGGGGCAGATACGCAGTATTTT.